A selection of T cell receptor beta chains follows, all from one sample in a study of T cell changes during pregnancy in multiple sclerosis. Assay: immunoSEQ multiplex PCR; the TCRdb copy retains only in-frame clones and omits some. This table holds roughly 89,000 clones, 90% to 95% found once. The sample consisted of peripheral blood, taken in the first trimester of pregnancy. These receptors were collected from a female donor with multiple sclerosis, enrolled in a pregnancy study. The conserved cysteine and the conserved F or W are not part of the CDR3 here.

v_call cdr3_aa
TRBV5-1 ASSFSGGPKLEQY
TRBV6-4 ASSDGRYGYT
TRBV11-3 ASSFSGGSYNEQF
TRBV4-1 ASSHQFQGYYGYT
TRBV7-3 ASSLGPSGELF
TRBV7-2 ASSLTGLAEETQY
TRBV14 ASSRPRSYNGLHYEQY
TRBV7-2 ASSLAGTTYEQY
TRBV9 ASSVGGRDRGLHTQY
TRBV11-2 ASSLDGAGASGNTIY
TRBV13 ATSEGGVNGYT
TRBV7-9 ASSTTKRGGAGTGELF
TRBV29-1 SVEDLEGNYGYT
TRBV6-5 ASRRAGINYGYT
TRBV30 AWSGAEGDTDTQY
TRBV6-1 ASSVTGGSGNEKLF
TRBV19 ASSIDRGPGAF
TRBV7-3 ASRRGEGGGDTEAF
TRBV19 AITGYTEAF
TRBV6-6 ASRLGGDTQY
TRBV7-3 ASSLQQGYGYT
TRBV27 ASSFTDSTEAF
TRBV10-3 AITAISLYGYT